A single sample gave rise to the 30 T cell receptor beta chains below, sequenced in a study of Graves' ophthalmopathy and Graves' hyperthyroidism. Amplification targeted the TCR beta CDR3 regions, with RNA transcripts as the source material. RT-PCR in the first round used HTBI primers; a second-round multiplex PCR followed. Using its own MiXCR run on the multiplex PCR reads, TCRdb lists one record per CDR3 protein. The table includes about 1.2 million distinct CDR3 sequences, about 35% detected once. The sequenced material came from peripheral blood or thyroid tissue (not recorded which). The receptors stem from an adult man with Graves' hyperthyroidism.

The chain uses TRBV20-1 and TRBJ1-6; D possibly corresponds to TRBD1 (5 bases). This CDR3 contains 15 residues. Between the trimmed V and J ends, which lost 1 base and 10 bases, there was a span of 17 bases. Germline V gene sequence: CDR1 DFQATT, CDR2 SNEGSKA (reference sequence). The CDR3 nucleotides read TGCAGTGCTAGAGCCTCGGGGCTCCTCGGATCACCCCTCCACTTT. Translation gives CSARASGLLGSPLHF.

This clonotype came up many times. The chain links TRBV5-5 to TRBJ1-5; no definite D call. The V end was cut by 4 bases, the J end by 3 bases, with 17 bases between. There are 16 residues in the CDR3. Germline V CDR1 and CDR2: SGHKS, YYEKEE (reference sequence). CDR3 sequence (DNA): TGTGCCAGCAGCCCAGTTGGGTTCAGGAACAATCAGCCCCAGCATTTT. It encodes CASSPVGFRNNQPQHF.

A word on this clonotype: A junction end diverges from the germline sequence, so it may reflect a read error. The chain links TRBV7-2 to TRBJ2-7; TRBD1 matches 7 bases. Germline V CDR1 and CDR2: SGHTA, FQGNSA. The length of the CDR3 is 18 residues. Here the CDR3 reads CASSSTTGIVGLGHEPYF. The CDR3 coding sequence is TGTGCCAGCAGCTCCACGACAGGGATCGTCGGTCTTGGCCACGAGCCGTACTTC.

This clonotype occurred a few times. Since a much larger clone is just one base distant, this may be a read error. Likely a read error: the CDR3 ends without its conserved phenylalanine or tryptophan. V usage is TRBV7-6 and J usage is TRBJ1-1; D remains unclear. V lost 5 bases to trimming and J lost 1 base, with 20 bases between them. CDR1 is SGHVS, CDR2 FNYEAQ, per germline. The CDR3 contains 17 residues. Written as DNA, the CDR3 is TGTGCCAGCAGCAGTACGGCAGGCGGTATTAGGAACACTGAAGCTTTCCTT. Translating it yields CASSSTAGGIRNTEAFL.

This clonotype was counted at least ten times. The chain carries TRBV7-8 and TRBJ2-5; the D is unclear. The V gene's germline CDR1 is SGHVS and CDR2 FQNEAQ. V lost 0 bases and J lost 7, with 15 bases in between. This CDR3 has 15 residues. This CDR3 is CASSLAGSAPGTQYF. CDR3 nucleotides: TGTGCCAGCAGCTTAGCCGGGTCAGCCCCAGGGACCCAGTACTTC.

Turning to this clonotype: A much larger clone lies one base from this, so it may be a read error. This CDR3 reads CASTRRCNQPQHF. CDR3 in DNA: TGTGCCAGCACCCGCCGGTGCAATCAGCCCCAGCATTTT. The genes are TRBV12-3 or TRBV12-4 and TRBJ1-5; D ambiguous. Trimming left V 7 bases short and J 2 bases short, with 9 bases between. There are 13 residues in the CDR3.

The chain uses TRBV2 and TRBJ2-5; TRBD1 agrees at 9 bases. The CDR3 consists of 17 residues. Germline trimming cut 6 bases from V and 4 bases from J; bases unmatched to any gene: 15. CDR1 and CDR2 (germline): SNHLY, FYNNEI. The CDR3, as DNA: TGTGCCAGCAGAGCAGATCTCTTGGGGACAGGGTCAGAGACCCAGTACTTC. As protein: CASRADLLGTGSETQYF. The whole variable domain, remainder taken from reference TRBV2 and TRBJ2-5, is EPEVTQTPSHQVTQMGQEVILRCVPISNHLYFYWYRQILGQKVEFLVSFYNNEISEKSEIFDDQFSVERPDGSNFTLKIRSTKLEDSAMYFCASRADLLGTGSETQYFGPGTRLLVL.

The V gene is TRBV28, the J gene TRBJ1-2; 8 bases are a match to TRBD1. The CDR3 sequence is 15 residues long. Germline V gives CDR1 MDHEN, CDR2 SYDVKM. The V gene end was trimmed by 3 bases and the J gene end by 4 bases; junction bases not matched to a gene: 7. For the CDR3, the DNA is TGTGCCAGCAGTTTCCCGACAGGGGTAGGCTATGGCTACACCTTC. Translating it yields CASSFPTGVGYGYTF.

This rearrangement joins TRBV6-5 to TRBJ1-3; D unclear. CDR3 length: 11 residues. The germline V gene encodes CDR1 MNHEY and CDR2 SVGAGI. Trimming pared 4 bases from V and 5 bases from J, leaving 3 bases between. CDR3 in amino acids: CASSCRNTIYF. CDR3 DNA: TGTGCCAGCAGTTGTCGAAACACCATATATTTT.

CDR3: CASSAQGKTEAFF. The CDR3 DNA reads TGTGCCAGCAGCGCTCAGGGAAAAACTGAAGCTTTCTTT. The rearrangement uses TRBV11-3 and TRBJ1-1; tentative D call: TRBD1 (5 bases). Germline V gives CDR1 SGHNT, CDR2 YENEEA. This CDR3 is built from 13 residues. V was clipped by 5 bases and J by 5 bases, with 12 bases between them.

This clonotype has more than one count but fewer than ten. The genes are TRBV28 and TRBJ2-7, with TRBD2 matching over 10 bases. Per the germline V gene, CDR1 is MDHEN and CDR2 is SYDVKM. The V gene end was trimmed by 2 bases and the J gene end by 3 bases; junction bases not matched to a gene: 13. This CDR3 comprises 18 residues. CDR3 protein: CASSLGGVMTSGFYEQYF. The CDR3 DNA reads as TGTGCCAGCAGTTTAGGGGGAGTGATGACTAGCGGGTTCTACGAGCAGTACTTC.

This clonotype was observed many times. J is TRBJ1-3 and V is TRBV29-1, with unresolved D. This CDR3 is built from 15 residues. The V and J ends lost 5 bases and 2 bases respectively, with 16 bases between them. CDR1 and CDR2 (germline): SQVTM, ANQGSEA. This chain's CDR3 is CSVITRDDPGNTIYF. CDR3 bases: TGCAGCGTTATTACCCGGGATGATCCTGGAAACACCATATATTTT.

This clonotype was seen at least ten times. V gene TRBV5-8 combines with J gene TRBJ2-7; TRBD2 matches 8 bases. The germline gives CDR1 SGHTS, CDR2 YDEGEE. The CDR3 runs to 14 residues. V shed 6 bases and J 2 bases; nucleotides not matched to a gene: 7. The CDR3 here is CASNRIAGPYEQYF. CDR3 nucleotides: TGTGCCAGCAATCGGATAGCGGGGCCCTACGAGCAGTACTTC.

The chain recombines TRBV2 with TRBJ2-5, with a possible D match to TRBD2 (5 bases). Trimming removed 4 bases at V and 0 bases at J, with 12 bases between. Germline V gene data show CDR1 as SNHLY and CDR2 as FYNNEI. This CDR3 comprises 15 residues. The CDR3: CASSGSGEYQETQYF. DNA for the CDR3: TGTGCCAGCAGTGGCTCCGGGGAGTACCAAGAGACCCAGTACTTC.

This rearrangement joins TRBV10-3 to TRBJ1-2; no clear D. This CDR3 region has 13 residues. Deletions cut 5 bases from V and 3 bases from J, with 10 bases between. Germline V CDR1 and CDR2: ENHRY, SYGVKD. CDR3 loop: CAISSQWDYGYTF. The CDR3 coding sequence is TGTGCCATCAGTTCTCAATGGGACTATGGCTACACCTTC.

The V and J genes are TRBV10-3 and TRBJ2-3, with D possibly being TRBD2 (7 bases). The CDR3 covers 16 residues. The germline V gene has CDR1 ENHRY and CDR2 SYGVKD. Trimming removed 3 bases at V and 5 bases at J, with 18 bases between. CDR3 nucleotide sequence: TGTGCCATCAGTGAAGGGGGAGGGGGTGTAGGAGATACGCAGTATTTT. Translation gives CAISEGGGGVGDTQYF.

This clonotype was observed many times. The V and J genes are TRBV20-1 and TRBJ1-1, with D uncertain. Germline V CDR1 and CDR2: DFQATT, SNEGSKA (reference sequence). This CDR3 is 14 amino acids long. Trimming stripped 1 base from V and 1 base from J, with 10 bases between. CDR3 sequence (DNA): TGCAGTGCTAGAGGGGAGGTTGCGAACACTGAAGCTTTCTTT. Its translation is CSARGEVANTEAFF.

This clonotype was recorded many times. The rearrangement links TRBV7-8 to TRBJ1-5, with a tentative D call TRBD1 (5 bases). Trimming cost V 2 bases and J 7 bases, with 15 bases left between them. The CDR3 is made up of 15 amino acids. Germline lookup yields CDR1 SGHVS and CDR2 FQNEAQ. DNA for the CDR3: TGTGCCAGCAGCTTACGGGAGGGGTTTCGGCAGCCCCAGCATTTT. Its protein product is CASSLREGFRQPQHF.

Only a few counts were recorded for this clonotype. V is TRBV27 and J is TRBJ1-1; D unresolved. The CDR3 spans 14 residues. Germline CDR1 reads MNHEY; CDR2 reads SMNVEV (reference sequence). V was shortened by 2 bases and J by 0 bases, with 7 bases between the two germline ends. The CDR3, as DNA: TGTGCCAGCAGTTTAAAGACGATGAACACTGAAGCTTTCTTT. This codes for CASSLKTMNTEAFF.

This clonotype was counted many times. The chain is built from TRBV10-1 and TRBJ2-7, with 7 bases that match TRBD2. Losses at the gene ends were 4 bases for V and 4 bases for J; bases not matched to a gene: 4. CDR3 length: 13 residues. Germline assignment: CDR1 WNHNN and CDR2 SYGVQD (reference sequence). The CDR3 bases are TGCGCCAGCAGTGCAACGGGGGGATACGAGCAGTACTTC. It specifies CASSATGGYEQYF.

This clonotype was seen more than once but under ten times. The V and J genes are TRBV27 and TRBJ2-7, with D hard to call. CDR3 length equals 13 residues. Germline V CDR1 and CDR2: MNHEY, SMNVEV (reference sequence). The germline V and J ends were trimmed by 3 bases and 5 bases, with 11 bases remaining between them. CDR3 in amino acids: CASSFKVWDEQYF. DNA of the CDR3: TGTGCCAGCAGTTTTAAGGTCTGGGACGAGCAGTACTTC.

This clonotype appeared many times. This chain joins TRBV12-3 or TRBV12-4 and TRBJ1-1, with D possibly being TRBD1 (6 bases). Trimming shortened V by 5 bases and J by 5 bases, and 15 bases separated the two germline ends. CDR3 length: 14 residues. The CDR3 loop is CASSLTGSWTEAFF. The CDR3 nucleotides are TGTGCCAGCAGTCTAACAGGGTCGTGGACTGAAGCTTTCTTT.

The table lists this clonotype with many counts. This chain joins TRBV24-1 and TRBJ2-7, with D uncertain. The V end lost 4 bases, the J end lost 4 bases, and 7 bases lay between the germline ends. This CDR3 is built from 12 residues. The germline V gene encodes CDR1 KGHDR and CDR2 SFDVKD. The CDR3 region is CATSEGNYEQYF. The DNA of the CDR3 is TGTGCCACCAGTGAGGGGAATTACGAGCAGTACTTC.

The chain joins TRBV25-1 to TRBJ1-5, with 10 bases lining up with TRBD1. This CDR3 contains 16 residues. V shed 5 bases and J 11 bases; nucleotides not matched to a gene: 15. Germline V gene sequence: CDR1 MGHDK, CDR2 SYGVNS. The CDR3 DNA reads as TGTGCCAGCAGTAACCGGGACAGGGGCGGTGAAGAGACCCAGCATTTT. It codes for CASSNRDRGGEETQHF.

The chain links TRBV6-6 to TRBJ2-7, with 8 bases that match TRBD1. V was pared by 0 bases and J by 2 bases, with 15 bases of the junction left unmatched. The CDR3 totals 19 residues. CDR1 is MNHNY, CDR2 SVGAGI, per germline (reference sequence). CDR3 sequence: CASSYSRTGLNGDPYEQYF. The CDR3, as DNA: TGTGCCAGCAGTTACTCCAGGACAGGGCTTAACGGGGACCCCTACGAGCAGTACTTC.

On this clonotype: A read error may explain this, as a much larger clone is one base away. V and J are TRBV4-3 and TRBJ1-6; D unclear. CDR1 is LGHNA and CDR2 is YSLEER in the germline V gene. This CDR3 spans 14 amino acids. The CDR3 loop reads CASRESGRNSPPHF. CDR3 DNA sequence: TGCGCCAGCAGGGAGAGCGGTCGTAATTCACCCCCCCACTTT.

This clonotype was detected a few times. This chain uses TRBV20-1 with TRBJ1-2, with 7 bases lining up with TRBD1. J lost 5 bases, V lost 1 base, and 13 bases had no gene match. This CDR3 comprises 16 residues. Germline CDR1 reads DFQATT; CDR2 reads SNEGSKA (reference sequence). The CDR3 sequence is CSARGRGGQEVYGYTF. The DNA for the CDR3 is TGCAGTGCTAGAGGCCGAGGAGGACAGGAAGTATATGGCTACACCTTC.

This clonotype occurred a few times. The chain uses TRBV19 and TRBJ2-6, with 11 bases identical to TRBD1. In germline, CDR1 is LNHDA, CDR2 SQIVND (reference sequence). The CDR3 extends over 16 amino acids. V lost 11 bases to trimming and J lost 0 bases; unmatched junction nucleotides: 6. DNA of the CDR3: TGTGCCGGGTCCGGGACAGGGGGCTCTGGGGCCAACGTCCTGACTTTC. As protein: CAGSGTGGSGANVLTF.

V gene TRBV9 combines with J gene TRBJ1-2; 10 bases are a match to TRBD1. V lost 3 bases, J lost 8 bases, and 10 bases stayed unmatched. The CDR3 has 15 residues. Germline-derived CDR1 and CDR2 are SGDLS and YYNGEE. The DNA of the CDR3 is TGTGCCAGCAGCGGTTCCGGGACAGGGGAAAGGGGCTACACCTTC. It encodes CASSGSGTGERGYTF.

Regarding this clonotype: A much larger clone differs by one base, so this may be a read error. The DNA of the CDR3 is TGTGCCAGCAGTGGAGGGGGTGTTCAGTCCCAGCATTTT. It yields the protein CASSGGGVQSQHF. The chain recombines TRBV6-5 with TRBJ1-5; TRBD1 might be the D (6 bases). CDR3 length: 13 amino acids. Per germline, CDR1 MNHEY and CDR2 SVGAGI.